This T cell receptor beta chain was sequenced in a study of T cells expressing NK-cell markers. Study in general: Each TCR beta repertoire originated in sorted T cells that were CD3+CD56+NKG2C+, CD3+CD56+NKG2C- or CD3+CD56-NKG2C+.

The CDR3 extends over 15 amino acids. Germline CDR1 is MNHNS and CDR2 is SASEGT. Making the TCR beta cDNA relied on 5'RACE template switching with UMIs. No DNA is given; TCRdb re-called the 5' RACE reads and lists each CDR3 protein once. The sample totals more than 400,000 distinct CDR3 sequences. The sample consisted of blood T cells: a sorted CD56 or NKG2C T cell subset, CD4+ or CD8+ T cells, or bulk PBMC T cells (not recorded which). The sequence was obtained from a woman aged 18 to 75 in good health. This chain joins TRBV6-1 and TRBJ2-1; the D call of TRBD1 rests on TCRdb alone, since no DNA is present to check it. This CDR3 is CASSDPRQGYNEQFF.